This record covers a single T cell receptor beta chain. Its specificity is not known. Trimming cost V 1 base and J 7 bases; bases outside gene matches: 6. CDR3 length: 15 amino acids. CDR1 is KGHSH and CDR2 is LQKENI in the germline V gene. This sample is part of a study of cytomegalovirus exposure and HLA in healthy donors. Study details: Earlier, approximately 110 million unique TCR beta sequences were recovered from around 200 million T cells by an analysis.

Study-level findings and limits: The analysis excluded some indistinguishable V segments, including TRBV6-2 and TRBV6-3. As confirmed in vitro, a few CMV-associated chains were specific for CMV antigens. Clonal expansion, a later analysis showed, was greater in HLA-associated TCR beta chains than in equally common others.

With 60 Vbeta and 13 Jbeta primers, the PCR was carried out. TCRdb keeps only in-frame clones here, not all; method: immunoSEQ multiplex PCR. This table has more than 50,000 clones, roughly 73% appearing once. Sequencing was performed on PBMCs. This clonotype originated in a woman between 35 and 50 years old in good health and CMV-seropositive. The J gene is TRBJ2-4, the V gene TRBV18; 8 bases align to TRBD2. The CDR3 sequence is CASSPRETGGNIQYF. The CDR3 nucleotides read TGTGCCAGCTCACCACGAGAAACGGGGGGGAACATTCAGTACTTC.